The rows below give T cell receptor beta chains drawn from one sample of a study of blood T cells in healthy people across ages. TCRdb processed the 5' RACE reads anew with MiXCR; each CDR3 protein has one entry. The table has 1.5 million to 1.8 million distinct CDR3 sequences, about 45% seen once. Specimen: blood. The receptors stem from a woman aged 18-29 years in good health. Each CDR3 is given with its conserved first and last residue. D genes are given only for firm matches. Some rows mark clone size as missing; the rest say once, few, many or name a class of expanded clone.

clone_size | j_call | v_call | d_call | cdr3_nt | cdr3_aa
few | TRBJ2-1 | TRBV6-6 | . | TGTGCCAGCAGTTACGGGGGTTCCAGTGAGCAGTTCTTC | CASSYGGSSEQFF
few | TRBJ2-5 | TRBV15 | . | TGTGCCACCAGCAGAGATTCAGGGAAAGAGACCCAGTACTTC | CATSRDSGKETQYF
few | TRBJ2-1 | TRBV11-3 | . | TGTGCCAGCAGCTTATCGGCAGGGAGGAACAATGAGCAGTTCTTC | CASSLSAGRNNEQFF
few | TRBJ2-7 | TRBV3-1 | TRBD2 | TGTGCCAGCAGTCTTTGGACTAGCGGGACACCCTACGAGCAGTACTTC | CASSLWTSGTPYEQYF
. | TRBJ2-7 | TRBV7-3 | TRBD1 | TGTGCCAGCAGCACTACAGGGGGTCGGGGCTACGAGCAGTACTTC | CASSTTGGRGYEQYF
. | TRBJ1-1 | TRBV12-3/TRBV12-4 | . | TGTGCCAGCAGTCTCCGGGTGCTCACTGAAGCTTTCTTT | CASSLRVLTEAFF
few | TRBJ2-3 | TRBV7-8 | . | TGTGCCAGCAGCTTAGTGGGACACTTTAGCACAGATACGCAGTATTTT | CASSLVGHFSTDTQYF
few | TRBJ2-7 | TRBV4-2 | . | TGTGCCAGCAGCCAAGTGGCCAGCAGATCCTACGAGCAGTACTTC | CASSQVASRSYEQYF
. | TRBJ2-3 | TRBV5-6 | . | TGTGCCAGCAGCTCCTCGAGACTCCGGAGCACAGATACGCAGTATTTT | CASSSSRLRSTDTQYF
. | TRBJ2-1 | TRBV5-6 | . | TGTGCCAGCAGCTTGGTTCAGGACAATGAGCAGTTCTTC | CASSLVQDNEQFF
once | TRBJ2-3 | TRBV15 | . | TGTGCCGCCAGCAGAGATCTCTGGTTCGCTGCGCAGTATTTT | CAASRDLWFAAQYF
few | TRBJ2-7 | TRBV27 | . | TGTGCCAGCAGACTAGGGGTCTACGAGCAGTACTTC | CASRLGVYEQYF
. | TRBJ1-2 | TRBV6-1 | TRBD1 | TGTGCCAGCAGTATGACAGGGGAAAACTATGGCTACACCTTC | CASSMTGENYGYTF
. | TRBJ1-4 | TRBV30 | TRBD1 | TGTGCCTGGAGCAGGGACAGGATTGAAAAACTGTTTTTT | CAWSRDRIEKLFF
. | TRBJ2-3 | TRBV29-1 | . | TGCAGCGCCGGGTGGGGGGTCGGCCGCACAGATACGCAGTATTTT | CSAGWGVGRTDTQYF
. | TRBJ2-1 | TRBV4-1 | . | TGCGCCAGCAGCCAAGATGCCCCTTCTACGAACAATGAGCCGTTCTTC | CASSQDAPSTNNEPFF
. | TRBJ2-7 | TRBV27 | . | TGTGCCAGCGGGTGTGGACCCACCTACGAGCAGTACTTC | CASGCGPTYEQYF
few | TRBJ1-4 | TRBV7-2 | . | TGTGCCAGCAGCGCCACAACAGCCGCAACTAATGAAAAACTGTTTTTT | CASSATTAATNEKLFF
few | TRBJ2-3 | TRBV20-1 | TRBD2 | TGCAGTGCTAGACGAATTGGGCTAGCGGGCATCGATACGCAGTATTTT | CSARRIGLAGIDTQYF
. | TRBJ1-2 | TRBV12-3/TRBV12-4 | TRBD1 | TGTGCCAGCAGTGCCTTCCGAATGGGGACAGACTATGGCTACACCTTC | CASSAFRMGTDYGYTF
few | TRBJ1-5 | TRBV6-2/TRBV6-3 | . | TGTGCCAGCAATCGGGCAGGCAATCAGCCCCAGCATTTT | CASNRAGNQPQHF
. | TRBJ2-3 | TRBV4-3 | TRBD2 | TGCGCCAGCAGCCAGCTGACCGGGACTAGCGGGGCCCGCACAGATACGCAGTATTTT | CASSQLTGTSGARTDTQYF
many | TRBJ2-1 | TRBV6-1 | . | TGCGCCAGCAGACCCAGTGGCTCCTACAATGAGCAGTTCTTC | CASRPSGSYNEQFF
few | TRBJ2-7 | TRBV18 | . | TGTGCCAGCTCACCAGAGCTCCACTACGAGCAGTACTTC | CASSPELHYEQYF
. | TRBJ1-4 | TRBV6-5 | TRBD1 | TGTGCCAGCAGTTACCCCAGGGACAGGGGAAATCTTGAAAAACTGTTTTTT | CASSYPRDRGNLEKLFF
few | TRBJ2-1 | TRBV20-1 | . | TGCAGTGCTAGGAGACATAGCTCCTACAATGAGCAGTTCTTC | CSARRHSSYNEQFF
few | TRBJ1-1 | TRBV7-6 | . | TGTGCCAGCAGCTTAGCGCAGGCCAGGGTGGGTGGCACTGAAGCTTTCTTT | CASSLAQARVGGTEAFF
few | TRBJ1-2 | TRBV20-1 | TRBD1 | TGCAGTGCTAATCGACAGGGGTCTCCCCGGGGGTATGGCTACACCTTC | CSANRQGSPRGYGYTF
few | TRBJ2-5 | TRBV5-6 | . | TGTGCCAGCAGCTTAGGGCATCCAACTTCGTACCAAGAGACCCAGTACTTC | CASSLGHPTSYQETQYF
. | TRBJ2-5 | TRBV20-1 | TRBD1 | TGCAGTGCTAGAGTGACAGGGTTAGAGACCCAGTACTTC | CSARVTGLETQYF
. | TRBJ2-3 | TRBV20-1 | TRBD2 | TGCAGTGCTAGACCGGTAGCGGGGGGGCATAACACAGATACGCAGTATTTT | CSARPVAGGHNTDTQYF
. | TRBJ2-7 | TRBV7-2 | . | TGTGCCAGCAGCTTAGTTCCCTTGATCTCCATCGAGCAGTACTTC | CASSLVPLISIEQYF
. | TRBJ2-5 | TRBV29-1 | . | TGCAGCGTCGCGATGAGACTTAACCAAGAGACCCAGTACTTC | CSVAMRLNQETQYF
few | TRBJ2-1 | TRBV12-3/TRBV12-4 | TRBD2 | TGTGCCAGCAGTCCCGGGACTAGCGGGGTTAGCTCCTACAATGAGCAGTTCTTC | CASSPGTSGVSSYNEQFF
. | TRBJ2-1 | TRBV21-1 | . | TGTGCCAGCAGCAAAGGGTCAGGCGCGGGAGATAGATACAATGAGCAGTTCTTC | CASSKGSGAGDRYNEQFF
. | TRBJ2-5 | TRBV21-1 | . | TGTGCCAGCAGGCAAGTTCGGGCGGGGCAAGAGACCCAGTACTTC | CASRQVRAGQETQYF
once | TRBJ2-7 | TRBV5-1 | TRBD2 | TGCGCCAGCAGCTTTAGCGTAGCGGGAGATGAGCAGTACTTC | CASSFSVAGDEQYF
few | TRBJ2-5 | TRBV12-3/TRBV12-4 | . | TGTGCCAGCAGTGTACATGGGCCTCAAGAGACCCAGTACTTC | CASSVHGPQETQYF
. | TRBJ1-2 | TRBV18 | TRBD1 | TGTGCCAGCTCACCACCCCGACAGGGGGCAGGGTATGGCTACACCTTC | CASSPPRQGAGYGYTF
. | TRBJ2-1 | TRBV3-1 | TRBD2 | TGTGCCAGCAGCCACCCCAAGCGGACTAGCGGGAGATATATGGGCTCCTACAATGAGCAGTTCTTC | CASSHPKRTSGRYMGSYNEQFF
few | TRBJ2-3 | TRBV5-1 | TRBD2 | TGCGCCAGCAGCCCTGGGACTAGCGAAGGCGGTACGCAGTATTTT | CASSPGTSEGGTQYF
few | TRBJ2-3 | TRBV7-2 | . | TGTGCCAGCAGCCCTGGACTTGTAGCAGATACGCAGTATTTT | CASSPGLVADTQYF
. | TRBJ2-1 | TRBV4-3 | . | TGCGCCAGCAGCCCCTCCCCCGATAGAAAGCAGTTCTTC | CASSPSPDRKQFF
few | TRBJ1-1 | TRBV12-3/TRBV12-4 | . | TGTGCCAGCAGCCCCCGGGCGGGGCGAGACACTGAAGCTTTCTTT | CASSPRAGRDTEAFF
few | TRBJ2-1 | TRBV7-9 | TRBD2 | TGTGCCAGCAGCCAAACAACTAGCGGGAGGGGCAATGAGCAGTTCTTC | CASSQTTSGRGNEQFF
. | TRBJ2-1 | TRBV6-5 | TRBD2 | TGTGCCAGCAGTTACCAACTAGCGGGGGCTTACAATGAGCAGTTCTTC | CASSYQLAGAYNEQFF
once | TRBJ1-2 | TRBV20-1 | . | TGCAGTGCTAGAGATAAGACACCTACTGGCTACACCTTC | CSARDKTPTGYTF
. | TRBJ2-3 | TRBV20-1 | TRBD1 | TGCAGTGCTAGCCTCCCGGGACAGGGGTCAGATACGCAGTATTTT | CSASLPGQGSDTQYF
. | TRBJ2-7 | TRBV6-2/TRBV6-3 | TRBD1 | TGTGCCAGCAGTCGACAGGACAGGTACGAGCAGTACTTC | CASSRQDRYEQYF
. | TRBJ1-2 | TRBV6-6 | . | TGTGCCAGCAGTTACTCCGGACTCCGGGAGGGCTACACCTTC | CASSYSGLREGYTF
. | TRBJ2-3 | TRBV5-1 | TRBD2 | TGCGCCAGCAGCTTCGGACTAGCGGGAGAGATGAGCACAGATACGCAGTATTTT | CASSFGLAGEMSTDTQYF
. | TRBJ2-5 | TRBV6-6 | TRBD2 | TGTGCCAGCAGTTACTGGGGACTAGGAGGGGAGACCCAGTACTTC | CASSYWGLGGETQYF
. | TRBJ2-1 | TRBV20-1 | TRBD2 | TGCAGTGCTAGGGGGGTAGCGGGAGACAATGAGCAGTTCTTC | CSARGVAGDNEQFF
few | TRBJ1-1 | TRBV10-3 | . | TGTGCCATCAGTGCATTGGAGGGCAGCGAGGCTTTCTTT | CAISALEGSEAFF
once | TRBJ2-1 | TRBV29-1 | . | TGCAGCGGGGCGGGGCTCAGGAACTACAATGAGCAGTTCTTC | CSGAGLRNYNEQFF